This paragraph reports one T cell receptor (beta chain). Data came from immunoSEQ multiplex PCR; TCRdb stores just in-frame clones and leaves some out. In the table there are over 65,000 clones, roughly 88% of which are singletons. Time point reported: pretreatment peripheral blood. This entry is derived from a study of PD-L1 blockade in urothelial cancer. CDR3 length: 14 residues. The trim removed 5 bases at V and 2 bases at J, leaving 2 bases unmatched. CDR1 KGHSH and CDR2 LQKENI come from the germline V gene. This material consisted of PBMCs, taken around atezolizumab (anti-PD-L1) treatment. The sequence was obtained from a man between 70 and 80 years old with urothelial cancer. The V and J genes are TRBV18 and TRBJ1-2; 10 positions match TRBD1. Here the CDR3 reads CASSSTGGNYGYTF. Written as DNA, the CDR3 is TGTGCCAGCTCATCGACAGGGGGCAACTATGGCTACACCTTC.